The TCR beta chain under discussion was sequenced for a study of shared clonotypes between healthy human individuals. Study observations and caveats: Relative to clonotypes present in all four donors, those not shared had lower generation probabilities. Roughly 5% of naive CD4 clonotypes were common to several donors.

As concerns this clone: As yet, its antigen is unknown.

Produced via immunoSEQ multiplex PCR; TCRdb's table is partial and in-frame only. The table has about 2.1 million clones, around 93% seen once. Trimming removed 0 bases at V and 6 bases at J, with 13 bases between. Germline V gives CDR1 SGHDT, CDR2 YYEEEE. This CDR3 has 14 amino acids. Naive CD8 cells lacked CD45RO, underwent positive selection for CCR7 and left out terminally differentiated effector memory CD45RA+ cells. Healthy HIV-negative adults with no recent acute infections or vaccinations were recruited as donors. The chain has TRBV5-6 and TRBJ2-7; either TRBD1 or TRBD2 may fit D (6 bases each). The source is a man between 18 and 29 years old in good health. Some clones in this sample may be carry-over from other donors' samples. The specimen sequenced was naive CD8+ T cells from PBMCs. For the CDR3, the DNA is TGTGCCAGCAGCTTGGTGGGGGGCCTGGGCGAGCAGTACTTC. Its translation is CASSLVGGLGEQYF.